The 18 T cell receptor beta chains in this list originate from one sample, sequenced in a study of blood T cell repertoires in COVID-19. Only in-frame clones appear in the TCRdb table, and some are missing; sequencing was by immunoSEQ multiplex PCR. The data show around 150,000 clones, around 76% seen once. Sequencing was carried out using peripheral blood. All receptors come from a man aged 60 to 69 with acute or convalescent COVID-19.

The V gene is TRBV18, the J gene TRBJ2-7, with 8 bases aligning to TRBD2. The length of the CDR3 is 13 residues. The V gene end was trimmed by 3 bases and the J gene end by 10 bases; junction bases not matched to a gene: 8. Per germline, CDR1 KGHSH and CDR2 LQKENI. Here the CDR3 DNA reads TGTGCCAGCTCACCCGGGATTGCGGGGGGCCAGTACTTC. Translated, it gives CASSPGIAGGQYF.

V is TRBV10-3 and J is TRBJ1-5; D ambiguous. In germline, CDR1 is ENHRY, CDR2 SYGVKD. Trimming pared 8 bases from V and 0 bases from J, leaving 11 bases between. CDR3 length equals 14 residues. Here the CDR3 DNA reads TGTGCCATCGGAACAGCCCATAGCAATCAGCCCCAGCATTTT. It encodes CAIGTAHSNQPQHF.

V usage is TRBV5-1 and J usage is TRBJ2-5; D might be TRBD2 (6 bases). The germline CDR1 and CDR2 sequences are SGHRS and YFSETQ. Trimming left V 3 bases short and J 5 bases short, with 11 bases between. CDR3 length: 13 residues. CDR3 residues: CASSSHRGETQYF. In DNA form, the CDR3 reads TGCGCCAGCAGCTCCCACCGGGGGGAGACCCAGTACTTC.

V and J are TRBV10-2 and TRBJ1-6; a possible D gene is TRBD1 (5 bases). Germline CDR1 is WSHSY and CDR2 is SAAADI. Trimming left V 6 bases short and J 10 bases short, with 13 bases between. This CDR3 region has 13 residues. In DNA, the CDR3 is TGCGCCAGCAGGAGAGGGGAGGACTCACCCCTCCACTTT. It translates to CASRRGEDSPLHF.

Here the CDR3 DNA reads TGTGCCAGCAGCCAGGGACTAGCGGGACCCCCAACATCCTACGAGCAGTACTTC. This codes for CASSQGLAGPPTSYEQYF. The chain joins TRBV7-8 to TRBJ2-7, with 13 positions matching TRBD2. CDR3 size: 18 residues. Germline CDR1 SGHVS, CDR2 FQNEAQ. The J segment lost 1 base and the V segment lost 5 bases, leaving 11 bases of the junction unmatched.

This chain connects TRBV29-1 to TRBJ1-6; 8 nucleotides line up with TRBD1. This CDR3 spans 13 amino acids. The V gene's germline CDR1 is SQVTM and CDR2 ANQGSEA. With 4 bases clipped from V and 10 bases from J, the junction kept 6 bases outside the gene matches. CDR3 loop: CSVARDRSSPLHF. CDR3 in DNA: TGCAGCGTTGCGAGGGACAGGAGCTCACCCCTCCACTTT.

The chain has TRBV2 and TRBJ2-1; 10 nucleotides match TRBD2. The V and J ends lost 6 bases and 4 bases, in that order; junction bases with no gene match: 3. Germline assignment: CDR1 SNHLY and CDR2 FYNNEI. The CDR3 loop spans 14 amino acids. The chain's CDR3 is CASSSGLAYNEQFF. The CDR3 DNA follows: TGTGCCAGCAGCTCGGGACTAGCGTACAATGAGCAGTTCTTC.

The DNA of the CDR3 is TGTGCCAGCAGTCGGACTAGCGGAACCTACGAGCAGTACTTC. Protein product: CASSRTSGTYEQYF. The rearrangement joins TRBV6-5 to TRBJ2-7; 10 bases match TRBD2. Per germline, CDR1 MNHEY and CDR2 SVGAGI. V shed 5 bases, J shed 2 bases, and the junction held 3 bases outside the gene matches. The CDR3 has 14 residues.

This chain connects TRBV19 to TRBJ2-7; maybe TRBD1 (7 bases). Germline V gene sequence: CDR1 LNHDA, CDR2 SQIVND (reference sequence). V was pared by 6 bases and J by 0 bases, with 15 bases between. This CDR3 has 15 amino acids. The CDR3 sequence: CASSPRGTVSYEQYF. The CDR3 DNA sequence: TGTGCCAGTAGCCCCCGGGGGACAGTCTCCTACGAGCAGTACTTC.

This clone was found a few times. Written as DNA, the CDR3 is TGTGCCACCAGCCCCGGGAGGAGCACAGATACGCAGTATTTT. Translating gives CATSPGRSTDTQYF. The V call is TRBV15, the J call TRBJ2-3; 7 bases fit TRBD2. The CDR3 has 14 amino acids. V was pared by 5 bases and J by 0 bases, with 2 bases of the junction left unmatched. CDR1 is LNHNV, CDR2 YYDKDF, per germline (reference sequence). Full variable domain (remainder filled in from reference TRBV15 and TRBJ2-3): DAMVIQNPRYQVTQFGKPVTLSCSQTLNHNVMYWYQQKSSQAPKLLFHYYDKDFNNEADTPDNFQSRRPNTSFCFLDIRSPGLGDTAMYLCATSPGRSTDTQYFGPGTRLTVL.

The chain has TRBV19 and TRBJ2-3; TRBD2 matches 12 bases. The CDR3 sequence is 18 residues long. CDR1 and CDR2 (germline): LNHDA, SQIVND (reference sequence). V dropped 2 bases and J dropped 0; count of bases not matched to a gene: 6. CDR3 bases: TGTGCCAGTAGTATATCTAGCGGGAGGGCCATTAGCACAGATACGCAGTATTTT. Translated: CASSISSGRAISTDTQYF.

The chain carries TRBV9 and TRBJ2-2; unclear D gene. The CDR3 is 13 amino acids. The V end lost 2 bases, the J end lost 4 bases, and 6 bases lay between the germline ends. In germline, CDR1 is SGDLS, CDR2 YYNGEE. CDR3 DNA: TGTGCCAGCAGCGTTAGAGGCACCGGGGAGCTGTTTTTT. The encoded protein is CASSVRGTGELFF.

This sequence joins TRBV19 and TRBJ2-5, with a possible D match to TRBD1 (5 bases). V was shortened by 7 bases and J by 5 bases, with 17 bases between the two germline ends. The CDR3 has 14 amino acids. Germline assignment: CDR1 LNHDA and CDR2 SQIVND (reference sequence). The CDR3 reads CASNPTVGGETQYF. The CDR3 DNA reads TGTGCCAGTAATCCGACAGTCGGTGGGGAGACCCAGTACTTC. Complete variable domain (other parts from reference TRBV19 and TRBJ2-5): DGGITQSPKYLFRKEGQNVTLSCEQNLNHDAMYWYRQDPGQGLRLIYYSQIVNDFQKGDIAEGYSVSREKKESFPLTVTSAQKNPTAFYLCASNPTVGGETQYFGPGTRLLVL.

The CDR3 sequence is CASSALAGAHNEQFF. The CDR3 coding sequence is TGTGCCAGCAGTGCCCTGGCGGGAGCCCACAATGAGCAGTTCTTC. The chain carries TRBV27 and TRBJ2-1; 7 nucleotides line up with TRBD2. The CDR3 is 15 residues long. Germline assignment: CDR1 MNHEY and CDR2 SMNVEV (reference sequence). V lost 5 bases, J lost 5 bases, and 9 bases stayed unmatched.

The rearrangement joins TRBV28 to TRBJ1-2, with D hard to call. The V gene lost 8 bases and the J gene lost 2 bases, with 9 bases spanning the gap. CDR3 size: 12 residues. Looked up from germline, CDR1 is MDHEN and CDR2 is SYDVKM. Here the CDR3 DNA reads TGTGCCAGCGGCTGGCAGAACTATGGCTACACCTTC. The encoded protein is CASGWQNYGYTF.

The chain employs TRBV18 and TRBJ2-1, with TRBD2 as a possible D gene (5 bases). CDR1 and CDR2 (germline): KGHSH, LQKENI. Trimming pared 3 bases from V and 8 bases from J, leaving 14 bases between. The CDR3 extends over 14 amino acids. The CDR3 loop reads CASSPYVRDHEQFF. CDR3 coding DNA: TGTGCCAGCTCACCCTACGTCCGGGATCATGAGCAGTTCTTC. Based on the CDR3 plus reference TRBV18 and TRBJ2-1, the full variable domain is NAGVMQNPRHLVRRRGQEARLRCSPMKGHSHVYWYRQLPEEGLKFMVYLQKENIIDESGMPKERFSAEFPKEGPSILRIQQVVRGDSAAYFCASSPYVRDHEQFFGPGTRLTVL.

On this clone: Other DNA sequences of this sample code for an identical CDR3. The chain has TRBV3-1 (or the pseudogene TRBV3-2) and TRBJ2-5, with 7 bases that match TRBD1. CDR1 and CDR2 from the germline V gene are LGHDT and YNNKEL (reference sequence). The length of the CDR3 is 15 residues. The junction had 3 bases not matched to a gene; V was cut back by 0 bases and J by 2 bases. DNA for the CDR3: TGTGCCAGCAGCCAAGATTGGGGACAGCAAGAGACCCAGTACTTC. Its translation: CASSQDWGQQETQYF.

The chain couples TRBV6-5 to TRBJ1-2, with 10 bases aligning to TRBD1. Per the germline V gene, CDR1 is MNHEY and CDR2 is SVGAGI. V trimming: 7 bases; J trimming: 6 bases; junction bases outside the gene matches: 11. The CDR3 spans 15 residues. The DNA of the CDR3 is TGTGCCAGCACCCCGACAGGGGGCGCGGGGGATGGCTACACCTTC. Translating gives CASTPTGGAGDGYTF.